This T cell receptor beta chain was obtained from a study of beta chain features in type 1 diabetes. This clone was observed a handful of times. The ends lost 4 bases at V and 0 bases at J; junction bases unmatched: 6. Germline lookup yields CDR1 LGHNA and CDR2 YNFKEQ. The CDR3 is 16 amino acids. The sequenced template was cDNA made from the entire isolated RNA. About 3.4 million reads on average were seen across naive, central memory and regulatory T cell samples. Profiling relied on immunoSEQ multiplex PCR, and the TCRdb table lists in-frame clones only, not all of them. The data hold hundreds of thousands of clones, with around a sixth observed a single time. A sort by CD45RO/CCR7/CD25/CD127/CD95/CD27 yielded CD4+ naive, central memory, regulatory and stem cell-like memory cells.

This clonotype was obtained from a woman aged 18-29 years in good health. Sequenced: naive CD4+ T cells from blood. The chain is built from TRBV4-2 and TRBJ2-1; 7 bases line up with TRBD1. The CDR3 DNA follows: TGTGCCAGCAGCCTCGTCGGACAGGACTCCTACAATGAGCAGTTCTTC. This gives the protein CASSLVGQDSYNEQFF.